These 4 T cell receptor beta chains were sequenced from one sample in a study of breast tumors, draining lymph nodes, adjacent tissues (dated by TCRdb to the mid-2010s). The method was multiplex PCR. The sequencing machine was an Illumina HiSeq 2000. TCRdb reprocessed the public reads (quality trimming at Q25 with fastp, clone calling with MiXCR) and kept in-frame beta chains. A single entry per CDR3 protein holds the most common genes and DNA from its merged rows. The sample contains some 52,000 distinct CDR3 sequences, about 40% of them found a single time. 10% to 13% of the sample belongs to the ten largest clones. Sequencing input: breast tumor tissue. Receptors originate from a female donor with breast cancer. Some clones in this sample may be carry-over from other donors' samples.

The chain combines TRBV4-3 with TRBJ1-2; D is undetermined. The CDR3 spans 15 residues. Trimming took 2 bases from V and 7 from J, leaving 17 bases between them. Per the germline V gene, CDR1 is LGHNA and CDR2 is YSLEER. The CDR3 spells CASSQKQRVGVGYTF. The CDR3 DNA reads TGCGCCAGCAGCCAAAAACAGAGGGTCGGGGTTGGCTACACCTTC.

The V gene is TRBV5-1, the J gene TRBJ2-7; possibly TRBD1 or TRBD2 for D (5 bases each). There are 14 residues in the CDR3. Trimming removed 6 bases from V and 4 bases from J, with 17 bases in between. The germline gives CDR1 SGHRS, CDR2 YFSETQ. For the CDR3, the DNA is TGCGCCAGCAATCCTTGGGGGAAATCTTACGAGCAGTACTTC. Amino acid sequence: CASNPWGKSYEQYF.

This clonotype was counted many times. The J gene is TRBJ2-1, the V gene TRBV6-2 or TRBV6-3, with 7 nucleotides matching TRBD2. The germline V gene encodes CDR1 MNHEY and CDR2 SVGEGT. V gave up 0 bases and J gave up 4 bases; unmatched junction bases: 0. The CDR3 consists of 14 residues. The CDR3 is CASSYSSGYNEQFF. CDR3 nucleotide sequence: TGTGCCAGCAGTTACTCTAGCGGGTACAATGAGCAGTTCTTC.

This clonotype has a count of ten or more. The chain carries TRBV6-2 or TRBV6-3 and TRBJ2-7; 8 bases line up with TRBD1. The CDR3 has 15 residues. Germline V gives CDR1 MNHEY, CDR2 SVGEGT. V shed 6 bases, J shed 1 base, and the junction held 8 bases outside the gene matches. This CDR3 reads CASRGTGYSSYEQYF. The CDR3 coding sequence is TGTGCCAGCAGGGGGACAGGCTATTCTTCCTACGAGCAGTACTTC.